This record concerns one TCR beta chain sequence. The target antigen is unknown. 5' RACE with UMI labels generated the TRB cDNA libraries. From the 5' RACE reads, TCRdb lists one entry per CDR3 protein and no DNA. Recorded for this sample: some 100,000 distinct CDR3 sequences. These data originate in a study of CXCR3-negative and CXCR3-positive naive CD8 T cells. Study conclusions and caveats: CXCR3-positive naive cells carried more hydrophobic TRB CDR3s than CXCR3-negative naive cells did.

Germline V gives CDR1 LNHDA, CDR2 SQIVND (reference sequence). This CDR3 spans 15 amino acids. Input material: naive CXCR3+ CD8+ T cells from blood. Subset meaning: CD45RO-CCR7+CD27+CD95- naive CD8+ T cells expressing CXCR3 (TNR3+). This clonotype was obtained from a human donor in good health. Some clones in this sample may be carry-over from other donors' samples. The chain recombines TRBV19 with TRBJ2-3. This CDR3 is CASSPLHYSTDTQYF. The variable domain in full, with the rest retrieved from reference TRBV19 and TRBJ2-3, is DGGITQSPKYLFRKEGQNVTLSCEQNLNHDAMYWYRQDPGQGLRLIYYSQIVNDFQKGDIAEGYSVSREKKESFPLTVTSAQKNPTAFYLCASSPLHYSTDTQYFGPGTRLTVL.